These 19 T cell receptor beta chains originate from one sample sequenced in a study of blood T cell repertoires in COVID-19. Only in-frame clones appear in the TCRdb table, and some are missing; sequencing was by immunoSEQ multiplex PCR. The table records hundreds of thousands of clones, over 75% of them present only once. The source material was PBMCs or T cells enriched from blood (not recorded which). The receptors were gathered from a woman in her twenties or thirties who had recovered from COVID-19.

Comment on this clone: A read error may produce the germline difference seen at one junction end. The rearrangement links TRBV7-7 to TRBJ2-1, with 12 bases that match TRBD2. Germline V gene data show CDR1 as SSHAT and CDR2 as FNYEAQ (reference sequence). This CDR3 region has 15 residues. The CDR3 protein is CASSSGLAGNNEQFF. The CDR3 DNA reads TGTGCTAGCAGCTCCGGACTAGCGGGGAACAATGAGCAGTTCTTC.

Turning to this clone: The same CDR3 can be traced to other DNA sequences in this sample. The rearrangement uses TRBV6-5 and TRBJ1-1; D is unclear. The CDR3 is 15 residues long. Germline CDR1 reads MNHEY; CDR2 reads SVGAGI. V lost 0 bases and J lost 0, with 8 bases in between. This CDR3 reads CASSYSAGLNTEAFF. CDR3 DNA: TGTGCCAGCAGTTACTCAGCGGGTCTGAACACTGAAGCTTTCTTT.

This chain joins TRBV6-5 and TRBJ2-3, with D possibly TRBD2 on 6 matching bases. This CDR3 region has 14 residues. Trimming removed 4 bases from V and 4 bases from J, with 12 bases in between. Germline V gene data show CDR1 as MNHEY and CDR2 as SVGAGI. The CDR3: CASSLTSGADTQYF. CDR3 coding DNA: TGTGCCAGCAGTTTGACATCGGGGGCAGATACGCAGTATTTT.

This CDR3 is CASMALAGDEQYF. CDR3 DNA: TGTGCCAGCATGGCGCTAGCGGGAGACGAGCAGTACTTC. The chain uses TRBV28 and TRBJ2-7, with TRBD2 matching over 10 bases. The junction had 5 bases not matched to a gene; V was cut back by 7 bases and J by 5 bases. CDR1 MDHEN and CDR2 SYDVKM come from the germline V gene. The CDR3 length is 13 residues. Based on the CDR3 plus reference TRBV28 and TRBJ2-7, the full variable domain is DVKVTQSSRYLVKRTGEKVFLECVQDMDHENMFWYRQDPGLGLRLIYFSYDVKMKEKGDIPEGYSVSREKKERFSLILESASTNQTSMYLCASMALAGDEQYFGPGTRLTVT.

The count of this clone is one. The chain links TRBV19 to TRBJ2-2; 9 positions match TRBD1. V lost 7 bases and J lost 6; bases outside the gene matches: 12. CDR1 LNHDA and CDR2 SQIVND come from the germline V gene (reference sequence). The CDR3 extends over 16 amino acids. The CDR3 region has the DNA TGTGCCAGTAAACCGGGACAGGGCGGTAGGTCCGGGGAGCTGTTTTTT. It is translated as CASKPGQGGRSGELFF.

This chain links TRBV27 with TRBJ1-2, with 8 bases aligning to TRBD1. V shed 7 bases and J 3 bases; nucleotides not matched to a gene: 10. The germline V gene has CDR1 MNHEY and CDR2 SMNVEV (reference sequence). CDR3 length: 15 amino acids. The CDR3 spells CASTPWTGWDYGYTF. CDR3 DNA: TGTGCCAGCACGCCATGGACAGGGTGGGACTATGGCTACACCTTC.

The V gene is TRBV28, the J gene TRBJ1-5, with a possible D match to TRBD1 (5 bases). The germline CDR1 and CDR2 sequences are MDHEN and SYDVKM. V lost 7 bases to trimming and J lost 9 bases, with 25 bases between them. The CDR3 loop spans 16 amino acids. The CDR3 here is CASTLGVGSTDWPQHF. In nucleotides, the CDR3 is TGTGCCAGCACCTTAGGGGTTGGCAGTACCGATTGGCCCCAGCATTTT.

J is TRBJ1-1 and V is TRBV5-6; perhaps TRBD1 as D (6 bases). Trimming shortened V by 1 base and J by 3 bases, and 16 bases separated the two germline ends. Germline-derived CDR1 and CDR2 are SGHDT and YYEEEE. The CDR3 runs to 16 residues. CDR3 sequence reads: CASSLIPRQGYTEAFF. CDR3 DNA: TGTGCCAGCAGCTTGATACCACGTCAGGGGTACACTGAAGCTTTCTTT. Full variable domain (outside the CDR3, taken from reference TRBV5-6 and TRBJ1-1): DAGVTQSPTHLIKTRGQQVTLRCSPKSGHDTVSWYQQALGQGPQFIFQYYEEEERQRGNFPDRFSGHQFPNYSSELNVNALLLGDSALYLCASSLIPRQGYTEAFFGQGTRLTVV.

This clone has just one count. This chain links TRBV7-8 with TRBJ2-7; the match to TRBD1 covers 7 bases. There are 13 residues in the CDR3. J lost 3 bases, V lost 5 bases, and 4 bases had no gene match. CDR1 is SGHVS and CDR2 is FQNEAQ in the germline V gene. CDR3 sequence reads: CASSRGQIYEQYF. In nucleotides, the CDR3 is TGTGCCAGCAGCAGGGGACAGATCTACGAGCAGTACTTC.

The rearrangement uses TRBV3-1 (or the pseudogene TRBV3-2) and TRBJ2-7, with D perhaps TRBD1 (6 bases). Trimming took off 4 bases at V and 3 bases at J, with 16 bases between the two ends. CDR1 is LGHDT, CDR2 YNNKEL, per germline (reference sequence). The CDR3 has 15 residues. The chain's CDR3 is CASSPQNKGDYEQYF. In nucleotides, the CDR3 is TGTGCCAGCAGCCCCCAAAACAAGGGGGACTACGAGCAGTACTTC.

The rearrangement joins TRBV2 to TRBJ1-1, with 7 bases lining up with TRBD1. Germline CDR1 SNHLY, CDR2 FYNNEI. V shed 0 bases, J shed 3 bases, and the junction held 19 bases outside the gene matches. The CDR3 loop spans 20 amino acids. In nucleotides, the CDR3 is TGTGCCAGCAGTGAAGCGGCCCCCACAGGGGTACGCGGTGTTGACACTGAAGCTTTCTTT. Translated: CASSEAAPTGVRGVDTEAFF.

J is TRBJ2-2 and V is TRBV28; D may be TRBD2 (5 bases). Trimming took off 4 bases at V and 7 bases at J, with 10 bases between the two ends. Germline CDR1 is MDHEN and CDR2 is SYDVKM. The CDR3 has 13 amino acids. CDR3 nucleotides: TGTGCCAGCAGTTGGTCCCGGGGCGGGGAGCTGTTTTTT. Its translation: CASSWSRGGELFF.

This clone was counted only a few times. V and J are TRBV5-6 and TRBJ1-1, with D possibly TRBD1 on 5 matching bases. The V end lost 8 bases, the J end lost 6 bases, and 17 bases lay between the germline ends. The CDR3 has 13 residues. Germline V CDR1 and CDR2: SGHDT, YYEEEE. This CDR3 is CASTDSWGAEAFF. CDR3 DNA sequence: TGTGCCAGTACGGACTCATGGGGGGCTGAAGCTTTCTTT.

The chain joins TRBV2 to TRBJ1-4, with D hard to call. The CDR3 has 14 amino acids. The V gene's germline CDR1 is SNHLY and CDR2 FYNNEI. V lost 4 bases, J lost 0 bases, and 6 bases lay in between. In DNA, the CDR3 is TGTGCCAGCAGTGTGCGGACAACTAATGAAAAACTGTTTTTT. It yields the protein CASSVRTTNEKLFF.

This CDR3 reads CASSFDGYEQYF. Here the CDR3 DNA reads TGTGCCAGCAGTTTCGACGGGTACGAGCAGTACTTC. V and J are TRBV27 and TRBJ2-7; unclear D gene. The CDR3 consists of 12 residues. Trimming took 3 bases from V and 4 from J, leaving 7 bases between them. Germline values: CDR1 MNHEY, CDR2 SMNVEV (reference sequence).

V usage is TRBV21-1 and J usage is TRBJ1-2. TRBV21-1 is designated a pseudogene. CDR3 length: 13 residues. The CDR3 loop reads CASSRETLYGYTF. CDR3 nucleotide sequence: TGTGCCAGCAGCAGGGAGACACTGTATGGCTACACCTTC.

This clone is a singleton in its sample. The genes are TRBV5-1 and TRBJ2-1; 11 bases line up with TRBD2. The CDR3 runs 19 residues. Germline V lookup: CDR1 SGHRS, CDR2 YFSETQ. V dropped 3 bases and J dropped 8; count of bases not matched to a gene: 19. The CDR3 DNA reads TGCGCCAGCAGCTCCACGGGGGCCTTAACTAGCGGGAGTATGTATGAGCAGTTCTTC. Its protein is CASSSTGALTSGSMYEQFF.

The chain combines TRBV3-1 (or the pseudogene TRBV3-2) with TRBJ2-5, with 7 bases identical to TRBD1. CDR1 and CDR2 from the germline V gene are LGHDT and YNNKEL (reference sequence). J lost 4 bases, V lost 1 base, and 6 bases had no gene match. This CDR3 region has 15 residues. In nucleotides, the CDR3 is TGTGCCAGCAGCCAAGTCCGAGGGACAGTAGAGACCCAGTACTTC. As protein: CASSQVRGTVETQYF.

The chain uses TRBV7-9 and TRBJ2-3; 7 nucleotides match TRBD2. CDR3 length: 15 amino acids. Germline trimming cut 3 bases from V and 6 bases from J; bases unmatched to any gene: 9. Germline CDR1 is SEHNR and CDR2 is FQNEAQ (reference sequence). The DNA of the CDR3 is TGTGCCAGCAGCTTGGACCTCTCCGGGAGGGATACGCAGTATTTT. It specifies CASSLDLSGRDTQYF.